The 30 T cell receptor beta chains listed next were all sequenced from one sample in a study of PD-1 blockade in classical Hodgkin lymphoma (dated by TCRdb to the early 2020s). The time point label of this sample denotes: newly diagnosed, previously untreated cHL patient sample. Library creation used the immunoSEQ multiplex PCR assay. Imported from immuneACCESS, the table was reduced by TCRdb to in-frame sequences with V and J called. These copies leave out some clones; in studies compared against another copy, an unresolved V gene accounts for under half, and the cause of the remainder is not known. For this sample there are about 33,000 clones; 85% to 95% appear just once. Around 2% of the sample goes to the ten largest clones. Sequencing input: peripheral blood mononuclear cells (PBMCs). These receptors were taken from a human donor with classical Hodgkin lymphoma.

The rearrangement joins TRBV28 to TRBJ1-4; possible D gene TRBD1, 6 bases. V dropped 2 bases and J dropped 4 bases, with 8 bases sitting between them. Germline V gene data show CDR1 as MDHEN and CDR2 as SYDVKM. CDR3 size: 14 residues. The CDR3 DNA follows: TGTGCCAGCAGTTTAAGCAGGGGTAATGAAAAACTGTTTTTT. This codes for CASSLSRGNEKLFF.

The chain carries TRBV27 and TRBJ2-1; 9 bases agree with TRBD1. The CDR3 sequence is 15 residues long. With V trimmed by 5 bases and J by 6 bases, 8 bases remained unmatched. Looked up from germline, CDR1 is MNHEY and CDR2 is SMNVEV (reference sequence). The CDR3 here is CASSTRDRAVNEQFF. The CDR3 DNA sequence: TGTGCCAGCAGTACCCGGGACAGGGCAGTCAATGAGCAGTTCTTC.

The chain has TRBV9 and TRBJ2-3; the D is unclear. Trimming pared 4 bases from V and 0 bases from J, leaving 9 bases between. The germline gives CDR1 SGDLS, CDR2 YYNGEE. The CDR3 extends over 14 amino acids. CDR3 loop: CASSLRPSTDTQYF. The CDR3 bases are TGTGCCAGCAGCCTTCGACCGAGCACAGATACGCAGTATTTT.

V usage is TRBV15 and J usage is TRBJ2-5, with 11 bases identical to TRBD2. The CDR3 has 18 residues. J gave up 5 bases and V 0 bases, and 11 bases lay outside the gene matches. CDR1 is LNHNV and CDR2 is YYDKDF in the germline V gene (reference sequence). CDR3 nucleotides: TGTGCCACCAGCAGAGATCCGGGGTTAGCGGGAGGGTGGGAGACCCAGTACTTC. Residues: CATSRDPGLAGGWETQYF.

This clone was recorded only once. This rearrangement joins TRBV5-5 to TRBJ1-1; the D is unclear. Germline V gene data show CDR1 as SGHKS and CDR2 as YYEKEE (reference sequence). The CDR3 has 12 amino acids. V was cut by 7 bases and J by 5 bases, with 12 bases left in between. The CDR3 loop reads CASSTQRTEAFF. In DNA form, the CDR3 reads TGTGCCAGCTCGACCCAGAGGACTGAAGCTTTCTTT.

The rearrangement uses TRBV2 and TRBJ1-1, with D uncertain. Germline-derived CDR1 and CDR2 are SNHLY and FYNNEI. This CDR3 has 13 amino acids. V lost 8 bases and J lost 1, with 11 bases in between. CDR3 residues: CASSGPSNTEAFF. CDR3 DNA sequence: TGTGCCAGCTCGGGTCCATCGAACACTGAAGCTTTCTTT.

The rearrangement uses TRBV11-2 and TRBJ2-7; 8 bases align to TRBD2. There are 15 residues in the CDR3. Germline assignment: CDR1 SGHAT and CDR2 FQNNGV. V trimming: 5 bases; J trimming: 4 bases; junction bases outside the gene matches: 10. CDR3 DNA sequence: TGTGCCAGCAGCCGTCGGGAGGGAACTCAATACGAGCAGTACTTC. Translated, it gives CASSRREGTQYEQYF.

The V and J genes are TRBV15 and TRBJ2-7, with D perhaps TRBD1 or TRBD2 (6 bases each). The germline gives CDR1 LNHNV, CDR2 YYDKDF (reference sequence). This CDR3 comprises 15 residues. The germline V and J ends were trimmed by 5 bases and 0 bases, with 14 bases remaining between them. The CDR3 is CATSPGGPTSYEQYF. CDR3 DNA sequence: TGTGCCACCAGCCCCGGGGGCCCCACCTCCTACGAGCAGTACTTC.

The chain joins TRBV7-2 to TRBJ1-2; no clear D. CDR1 is SGHTA and CDR2 is FQGNSA in the germline V gene. V lost 4 bases and J 1 base, leaving 13 bases between the germline ends. This CDR3 comprises 15 residues. The DNA of the CDR3 is TGTGCCAGCAGCTCGCGACAAATACTTAACTATGGCTACACCTTC. It encodes CASSSRQILNYGYTF.

This clone was observed a single time. The chain combines TRBV18 with TRBJ1-1; TRBD1 is a possible D gene (6 bases). The CDR3 is 14 amino acids. Germline CDR1 and CDR2: KGHSH and LQKENI. Deletions cut 0 bases from V and 4 bases from J, with 9 bases between. Here the CDR3 reads CASSPPLGGTEAFF. For the CDR3, the DNA is TGTGCCAGCTCACCACCGCTAGGGGGCACTGAAGCTTTCTTT.

The genes are TRBV18 and TRBJ1-1; D might be TRBD1 (5 bases). The CDR3 length is 13 residues. Trimming cost V 6 bases and J 5 bases, with 13 bases left between them. Germline lookup yields CDR1 KGHSH and CDR2 LQKENI. For the CDR3, the DNA is TGTGCCAGCTCCGGGATTCAGGGAACTGAAGCTTTCTTT. This gives the protein CASSGIQGTEAFF.

V is TRBV7-3 and J is TRBJ2-1; TRBD2 aligns across 10 bases. This CDR3 has 15 amino acids. CDR1 and CDR2 from the germline V gene are SGHTA and FQGTGA. V was clipped by 5 bases and J by 4 bases; unmatched bases: 5. This chain's CDR3 is CASSLSGGRYNEQFF. The CDR3 bases are TGTGCCAGCAGCCTTAGCGGGGGGCGGTACAATGAGCAGTTCTTC.

The chain uses TRBV6-1 and TRBJ2-7; D remains unclear. CDR1 MNHNS and CDR2 SASEGT come from the germline V gene. V lost 0 bases to trimming and J lost 3 bases, with 3 bases between them. The CDR3 length is 12 residues. CDR3 loop: CASSEASYEQYF. The CDR3 bases are TGTGCCAGCAGTGAAGCTAGCTACGAGCAGTACTTC.

The CDR3 nucleotides read TGTGCCAGCAGTGGACCCCTGGCGCAAGCTTTCTTT. Translating gives CASSGPLAQAFF. The chain carries TRBV6-5 and TRBJ1-1; D remains ambiguous. Germline V gene lookup returns CDR1 MNHEY and CDR2 SVGAGI. With 5 bases removed from V and 9 bases from J, the gap between germline ends came to 13 bases. This CDR3 spans 12 amino acids.

V gene TRBV2 combines with J gene TRBJ1-5; TRBD1 might be the D (5 bases). The germline V gene has CDR1 SNHLY and CDR2 FYNNEI. V lost 6 bases, J lost 7 bases, and 10 bases lay in between. CDR3 size: 12 residues. The CDR3 nucleotides read TGTGCCAGCAGCGGGGACGGGCAGCCCCAGCATTTT. Encoded protein: CASSGDGQPQHF. Variable domain in full (rest from reference TRBV2 and TRBJ1-5): EPEVTQTPSHQVTQMGQEVILRCVPISNHLYFYWYRQILGQKVEFLVSFYNNEISEKSEIFDDQFSVERPDGSNFTLKIRSTKLEDSAMYFCASSGDGQPQHFGDGTRLSIL.

The gene calls are TRBV5-1 and TRBJ2-7; D unclear. Germline CDR1 SGHRS, CDR2 YFSETQ. V was clipped by 1 base and J by 3 bases, with 11 bases between them. This CDR3 has 14 residues. DNA of the CDR3: TGCGCCAGCAGCTTGTTCCCGGCCATCTACGAGCAGTACTTC. Translation: CASSLFPAIYEQYF.

V gene TRBV2 combines with J gene TRBJ1-1; D may be TRBD1 (6 bases). This CDR3 region has 12 residues. V was pared by 1 base and J by 11 bases, with 11 bases between. The V gene's germline CDR1 is SNHLY and CDR2 FYNNEI. In nucleotides, the CDR3 is TGTGCCAGCAGTGAAGGGGGGCTTCGGGCTTTCTTT. This translates into CASSEGGLRAFF.

This clone was counted a few times. V and J are TRBV5-1 and TRBJ1-1; D may be TRBD1 (6 bases). The CDR3 runs to 13 residues. Germline V gene data show CDR1 as SGHRS and CDR2 as YFSETQ. V was cut by 6 bases and J by 4 bases, with 13 bases left in between. Here the CDR3 DNA reads TGCGCCAGCACTGCGCAGGGGAGCACTGAAGCTTTCTTT. Its translation is CASTAQGSTEAFF.

The chain uses TRBV28 and TRBJ2-4; 8 positions match TRBD2. Germline CDR1 is MDHEN and CDR2 is SYDVKM. This CDR3 has 11 amino acids. Trimming at V came to 11 bases and at J to 9 bases, leaving 6 bases not matched to a gene. The chain's CDR3 is CAAEREGIQYF. The CDR3 DNA follows: TGTGCCGCCGAACGGGAGGGCATTCAGTACTTC.

The rearrangement joins TRBV4-2 to TRBJ2-1, with D tentatively TRBD2 (5 bases). This CDR3 has 14 residues. Germline V CDR1 and CDR2: LGHNA, YNFKEQ. Trimming took 0 bases from V and 4 from J, leaving 7 bases between them. The DNA for the CDR3 is TGTGCCAGCAGCCAAGATAGGACTTACAATGAGCAGTTCTTC. Its translation is CASSQDRTYNEQFF.

The V and J genes are TRBV5-4 and TRBJ2-7; perhaps D is TRBD1 or TRBD2 (5 bases each). Trimming cost V 3 bases and J 4 bases, with 14 bases left between them. CDR1 and CDR2 (germline): SGHNT, YYREEE (reference sequence). The CDR3 runs to 14 residues. CDR3 coding DNA: TGTGCCAGCAGCTGGGACCTATCTCAATACGAGCAGTACTTC. This encodes CASSWDLSQYEQYF.

This sequence joins TRBV6-1 and TRBJ2-1, with D tentatively TRBD1 (6 bases). V shed 5 bases and J shed 5 bases, with 10 bases lying between them. This CDR3 has 13 amino acids. Germline V CDR1 and CDR2: MNHNS, SASEGT. In DNA, the CDR3 is TGTGCCAGCAGTTTTACAGGGAACAATGAGCAGTTCTTC. Translation gives CASSFTGNNEQFF.

The CDR3 nucleotides read TGCGCCAGCAGCCGTGGGACAGGGGGCGCCTGGAGCAATCAGCCCCAGCATTTT. It yields the protein CASSRGTGGAWSNQPQHF. The chain employs TRBV4-1 and TRBJ1-5, with 12 bases that match TRBD1. CDR1 is MGHRA and CDR2 is YSYEKL in the germline V gene. The CDR3 sequence is 18 residues long. The trim removed 4 bases at V and 1 base at J, leaving 8 bases unmatched.

The rearrangement joins TRBV7-3 to TRBJ2-1, with D possibly called TRBD1 or TRBD2 (6 bases each). The length of the CDR3 is 13 residues. V lost 5 bases and J 10 bases, leaving 15 bases between the germline ends. Germline lookup yields CDR1 SGHTA and CDR2 FQGTGA. As DNA, the CDR3 is TGTGCCAGCAGCCTAATACAGGGACTGGAGCAGTTCTTC. It translates to CASSLIQGLEQFF.

V usage is TRBV28 and J usage is TRBJ2-5; D uncertain. Deletions cut 2 bases from V and 3 bases from J, with 1 base between. The length of the CDR3 is 11 residues. Looked up from germline, CDR1 is MDHEN and CDR2 is SYDVKM. The CDR3 sequence is CASSLEETQYF. The CDR3 DNA reads as TGTGCCAGCAGTTTAGAAGAGACCCAGTACTTC.

This clone appeared a single time. This sequence joins TRBV7-2 and TRBJ1-3; tentatively, D is TRBD1 (6 bases). Germline CDR1 and CDR2: SGHTA and FQGNSA. The V and J ends lost 1 base and 0 bases respectively, with 16 bases between them. CDR3 size: 18 residues. The CDR3 is CASSLDMFAGDSGNTIYF. CDR3 in DNA: TGTGCCAGCAGCTTAGATATGTTCGCAGGGGACTCTGGAAACACCATATATTTT.

The CDR3 reads CASSQDLAYEQYF. CDR3 sequence (DNA): TGTGCCAGCAGCCAAGATCTGGCTTACGAGCAGTACTTC. The chain couples TRBV4-2 to TRBJ2-7; D ambiguous. The CDR3 is 13 residues long. V gave up 0 bases and J gave up 4 bases, with 7 bases separating them. Germline values: CDR1 LGHNA, CDR2 YNFKEQ.

The chain recombines TRBV7-8 with TRBJ1-1, with D perhaps matching TRBD1 (5 bases). The ends were cut back, 5 bases at V and 1 base at J, with 17 bases in the middle. The CDR3 consists of 16 residues. The V gene's germline CDR1 is SGHVS and CDR2 FQNEAQ. CDR3 nucleotides: TGTGCCAGCAGCCTATCGGACACCGGCGGGAACACTGAAGCTTTCTTT. Translated: CASSLSDTGGNTEAFF. The full variable domain, in which reference TRBV7-8 and TRBJ1-1 provide the parts outside the CDR3, is GAGVSQSPRYKVAKRGQDVALRCDPISGHVSLFWYQQALGQGPEFLTYFQNEAQLDKSGLPSDRFFAERPEGSVSTLKIQRTQQEDSAVYLCASSLSDTGGNTEAFFGQGTRLTVV.

Here the CDR3 reads CASSSRAESEQYF. The CDR3 DNA reads TGCGCCAGCAGCAGTCGAGCAGAAAGCGAGCAGTACTTC. V is TRBV5-1 and J is TRBJ2-7; D gene ambiguous. Trimming removed 4 bases at V and 6 bases at J, with 14 bases between. There are 13 residues in the CDR3. Germline V gives CDR1 SGHRS, CDR2 YFSETQ.

For this clone: Within the sample, other DNA sequences also encode this same CDR3. V gene TRBV5-1 combines with J gene TRBJ2-3; 12 bases map to TRBD2. After removal of 2 bases from V and 3 bases from J, the junction contained 1 base not matched to a gene. This CDR3 has 15 residues. Germline values: CDR1 SGHRS, CDR2 YFSETQ. CDR3 nucleotides: TGCGCCAGCAGCTTAGGACTAGCGGGAACAGATACGCAGTATTTT. Translated: CASSLGLAGTDTQYF.